This TCR beta chain originates from a study of beta chain features in type 1 diabetes. Sorting gave populations that all exceeded 95% purity. This CDR3 has 15 residues. The V and J ends lost 3 bases and 8 bases, in that order; junction bases with no gene match: 10. Looked up from germline, CDR1 is SGDLS and CDR2 is YYNGEE. Every bit of the isolated RNA underwent reverse transcription, so sequencing read expressed TCRB transcripts. Method: immunoSEQ multiplex PCR; TCRdb's copy keeps in-frame clones and lacks some. Of about 180,000 clones in the sample, approximately 13% were seen once. Findings of the study overall: The question of HLA type influencing TCRB rearrangement was one that remained unresolved here. PCR might preferentially amplify shorter templates, equally in patients and controls.

On this clone itself: Its target is unknown.

The receptor comes from a woman younger than 30 in good health. The chain carries TRBV9 and TRBJ1-4, with 7 bases that match TRBD1. Sequenced sample: central memory CD4+ T cells from blood. As DNA, the CDR3 is TGTGCCAGCAGCGAAAGACAGGGCTTCGGAGAAAAACTGTTTTTT. This translates into CASSERQGFGEKLFF.